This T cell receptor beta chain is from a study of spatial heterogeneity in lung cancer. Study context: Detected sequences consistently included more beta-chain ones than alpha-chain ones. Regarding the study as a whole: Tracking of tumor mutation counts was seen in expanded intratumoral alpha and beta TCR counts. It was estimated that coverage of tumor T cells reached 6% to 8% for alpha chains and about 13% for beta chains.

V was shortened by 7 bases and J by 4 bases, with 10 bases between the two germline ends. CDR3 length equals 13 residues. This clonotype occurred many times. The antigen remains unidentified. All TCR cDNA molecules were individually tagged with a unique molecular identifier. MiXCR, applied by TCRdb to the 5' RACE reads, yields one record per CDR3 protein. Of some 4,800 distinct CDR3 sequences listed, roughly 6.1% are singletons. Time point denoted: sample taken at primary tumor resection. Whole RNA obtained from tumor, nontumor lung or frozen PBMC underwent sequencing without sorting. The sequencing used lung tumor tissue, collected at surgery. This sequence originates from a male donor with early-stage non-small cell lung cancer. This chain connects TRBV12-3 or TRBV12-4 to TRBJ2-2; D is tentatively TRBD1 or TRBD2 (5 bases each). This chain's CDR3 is CASNQGATGELFF. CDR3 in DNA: TGTGCCAGCAATCAGGGAGCCACCGGGGAGCTGTTTTTT.